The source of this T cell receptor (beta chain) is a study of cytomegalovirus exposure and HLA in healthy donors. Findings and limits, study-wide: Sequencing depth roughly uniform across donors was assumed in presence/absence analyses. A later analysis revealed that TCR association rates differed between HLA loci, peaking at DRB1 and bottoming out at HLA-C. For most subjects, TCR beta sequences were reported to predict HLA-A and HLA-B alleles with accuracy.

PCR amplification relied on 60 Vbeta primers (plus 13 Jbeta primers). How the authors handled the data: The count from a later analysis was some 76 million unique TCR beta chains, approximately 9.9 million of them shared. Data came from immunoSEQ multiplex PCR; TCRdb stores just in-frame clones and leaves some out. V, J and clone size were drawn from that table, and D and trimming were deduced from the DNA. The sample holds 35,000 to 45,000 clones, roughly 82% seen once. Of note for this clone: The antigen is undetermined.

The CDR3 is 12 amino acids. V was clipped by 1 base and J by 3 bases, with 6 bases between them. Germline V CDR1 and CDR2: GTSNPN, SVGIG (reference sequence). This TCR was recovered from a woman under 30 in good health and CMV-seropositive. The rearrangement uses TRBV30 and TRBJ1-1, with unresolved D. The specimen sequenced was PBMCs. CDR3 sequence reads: CAWSDSYTEAFF. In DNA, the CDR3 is TGTGCCTGGAGTGACAGCTACACTGAAGCTTTCTTT. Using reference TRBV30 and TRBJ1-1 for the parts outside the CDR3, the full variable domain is SQTIHQWPATLVQPVGSPLSLECTVEGTSNPNLYWYRQAAGRGLQLLFYSVGIGQISSEVPQNLSASRPQDRQFILSSKKLLLSDSGFYLCAWSDSYTEAFFGQGTRLTVV.